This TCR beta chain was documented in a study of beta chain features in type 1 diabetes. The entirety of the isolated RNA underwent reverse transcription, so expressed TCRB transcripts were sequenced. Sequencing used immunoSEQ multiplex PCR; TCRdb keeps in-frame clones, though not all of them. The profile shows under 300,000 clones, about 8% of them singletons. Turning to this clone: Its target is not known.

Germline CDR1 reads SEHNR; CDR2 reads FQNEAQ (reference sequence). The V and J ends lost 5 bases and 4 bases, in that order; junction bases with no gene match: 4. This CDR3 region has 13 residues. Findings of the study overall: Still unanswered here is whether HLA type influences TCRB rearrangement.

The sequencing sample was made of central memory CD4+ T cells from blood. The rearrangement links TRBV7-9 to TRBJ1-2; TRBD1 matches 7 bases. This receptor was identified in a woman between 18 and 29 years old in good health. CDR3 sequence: CASSIGTAYGYTF. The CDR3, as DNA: TGTGCCAGCAGCATTGGGACAGCCTATGGCTACACCTTC.